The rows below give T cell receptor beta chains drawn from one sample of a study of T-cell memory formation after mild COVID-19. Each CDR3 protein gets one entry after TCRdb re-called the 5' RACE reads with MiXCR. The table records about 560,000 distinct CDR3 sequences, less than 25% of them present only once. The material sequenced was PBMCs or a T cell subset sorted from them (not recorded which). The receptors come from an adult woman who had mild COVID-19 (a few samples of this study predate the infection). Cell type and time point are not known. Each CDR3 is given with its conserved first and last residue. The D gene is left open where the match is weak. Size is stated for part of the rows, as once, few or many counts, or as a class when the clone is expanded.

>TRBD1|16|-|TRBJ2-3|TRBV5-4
CASSLSVWQGADTQYF
TGTGCCAGCAGCTTAAGTGTGTGGCAGGGGGCAGATACGCAGTATTTT
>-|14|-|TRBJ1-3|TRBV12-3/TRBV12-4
CASVRGVSGNTIYF
TGTGCCAGCGTACGAGGGGTTTCTGGAAACACCATATATTTT
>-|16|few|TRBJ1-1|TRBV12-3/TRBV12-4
CASSSYNREGGTEAFF
TGTGCCAGCAGCTCATACAACCGGGAGGGCGGCACTGAAGCTTTCTTT
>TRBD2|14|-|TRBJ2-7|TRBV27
CASKSSGSSYEQYF
TGTGCCAGCAAGTCCAGCGGGAGCTCCTACGAGCAGTACTTC
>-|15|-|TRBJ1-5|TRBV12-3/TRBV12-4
CASSNTDTSNQPQHF
TGTGCCAGCAGTAATACGGACACCAGCAATCAGCCCCAGCATTTT
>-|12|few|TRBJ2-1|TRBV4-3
CASSQSRNEQFF
TGCGCCAGCAGCCAATCGCGGAATGAGCAGTTCTTC
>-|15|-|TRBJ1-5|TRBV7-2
CASRVRGGGNQPQHF
TGTGCCAGCAGGGTAAGGGGCGGAGGCAATCAGCCCCAGCATTTT
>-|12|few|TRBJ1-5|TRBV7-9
CASQGSNQPQHF
TGTGCCAGCCAAGGGAGCAATCAGCCCCAGCATTTT
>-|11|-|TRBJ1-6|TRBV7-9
CASSLGGPLHF
TGTGCCAGCAGCTTAGGGGGTCCCCTCCACTTT
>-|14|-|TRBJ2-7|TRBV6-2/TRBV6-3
CASSAGTHFYEQYF
TGTGCCAGCAGCGCCGGGACACATTTCTACGAGCAGTACTTC
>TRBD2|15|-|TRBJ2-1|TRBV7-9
CASSARDYQINEQFF
TGTGCCAGCAGCGCCCGGGACTACCAAATCAATGAGCAGTTCTTC
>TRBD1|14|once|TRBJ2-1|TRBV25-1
CASSESAGGNEQFF
TGTGCCAGCAGTGAATCGGCAGGGGGCAATGAGCAGTTCTTC
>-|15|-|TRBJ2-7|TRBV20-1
CSARATGLDLLEQYF
TGCAGTGCTAGAGCGACGGGACTCGACCTCCTCGAGCAGTACTTC
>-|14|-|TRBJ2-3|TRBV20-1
CSAGETFSTDTQYF
TGCAGTGCTGGGGAGACGTTTAGCACAGATACGCAGTATTTT
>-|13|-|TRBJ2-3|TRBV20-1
CSASQPRLDTQYF
TGCAGTGCTAGTCAACCTCGGCTGGATACGCAGTATTTT
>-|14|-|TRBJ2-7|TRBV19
CASSIGSRSYEQYF
TGTGCCAGTAGTATTGGGAGCCGCTCCTACGAGCAGTACTTC
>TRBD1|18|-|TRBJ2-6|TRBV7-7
CASSSGQAINSGANVLTF
TGTGCTAGCAGCTCGGGACAGGCCATAAACTCTGGGGCCAACGTCCTGACTTTC
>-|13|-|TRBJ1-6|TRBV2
CALRGDGNSPLHF
TGTGCTCTACGGGGGGATGGTAATTCACCCCTCCACTTT
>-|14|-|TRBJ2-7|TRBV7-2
CASSLGPDSYEQYF
TGTGCCAGCAGCTTAGGACCAGACTCCTACGAGCAGTACTTC
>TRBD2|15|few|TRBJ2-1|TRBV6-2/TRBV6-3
CASNRALAGANEQFF
TGTGCCAGCAATCGGGCGCTAGCGGGAGCCAATGAGCAGTTCTTC
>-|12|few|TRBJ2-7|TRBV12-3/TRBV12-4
CASSHNYFEQYF
TGTGCCAGCAGCCACAATTATTTTGAGCAGTACTTC
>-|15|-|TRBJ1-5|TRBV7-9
CASSLGLTDNQPQHF
TGTGCCAGCAGCTTAGGGTTGACGGACAATCAGCCCCAGCATTTT
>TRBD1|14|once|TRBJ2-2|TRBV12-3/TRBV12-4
CASRGQGLGGELFF
TGTGCCAGCAGAGGACAGGGTTTAGGCGGGGAGCTGTTTTTT
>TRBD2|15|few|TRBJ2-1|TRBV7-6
CASSSPGLAGYEQFF
TGTGCCAGCAGCTCGCCGGGACTAGCGGGATATGAGCAGTTCTTC